This T cell receptor (beta chain) was profiled in a study of cytomegalovirus exposure and HLA in healthy donors (dated by TCRdb to about 2017). About the full investigation: In an earlier analysis of several hundred of the donors, around 300 Gb of sequence data and approximately 120 million unique TCR beta sequences from about 180 million T cells were reported. An early release that covered approximately 600 HLA-typed donors contained 250 to 350 gigabases of sequencing data and 65 million to 100 million unique TCR sequences. The genetic ancestry cluster associated with self-reported Caucasian donors included over 80% of the 398 genotyped donors. The aim of the study was to test whether cataloging public T cell receptors could identify signatures of past pathogen exposure. The T cell repertoires of around 730 subjects were profiled by immunosequencing and related to cytomegalovirus serostatus. A separate validation cohort of about 110 different subjects was used in addition to the roughly 700-subject first cohort. The study combined high-throughput TCR immunosequencing, statistical association of individual TCRs with disease status, and machine learning to predict cytomegalovirus infection status. In a later analysis, previously published TCR beta repertoires from 500 to 750 donors were re-analyzed and high-resolution HLA genotyping was added so that TCR occurrence patterns could be studied. The later analysis used no new phenotypic data to find candidate immune exposures, relying instead on TCR beta sequences and their occurrence across donors. To decide whether each TCR beta V gene segment behaved as functional or pseudogenic, an earlier analysis of fewer than 750 of the donors relied on high-throughput TCR beta sequencing. Alongside the repertoire data, information on donor age, sex, ethnicity and CMV serostatus was compiled. Genome-wide SNP genotypes for about three fifths of the roughly 670 donors were used in a later genetic analysis, which treated that subset as a discovery cohort. All discovery cohort repertoires had been generated on a single sequencing platform. Class I and class II HLA loci were covered by the typing at four-digit resolution. The number of typed donors differed by locus: about 629-640 for A, B, C, DRB1 and DQB1; some 500 for DQA1; approximately 600 for DPA1; and 400 to 480 for DPB1. About five DR-DQ haplotypes were treated as single units for association and clustering because of strong linkage in the cohort. Among roughly 400 genotyped donors of the cohort, an average of approximately 200,000 unique TCR beta nucleotide sequences was sequenced per donor, of which 15% to 20% were non-productive.

The cohort consisted of 600 or so healthy bone marrow donors. All cohort members were sampled while nominally healthy, although unrecorded immune exposures were likely present. The donor was CMV seronegative and belonged to the group of 350 or so seronegative cohort members. Every donor gave a peripheral blood sample, and the peripheral blood mononuclear cells from that sample were used for TCR beta sequencing. The Qiagen DNeasy Blood Extraction Kit was used to extract genomic DNA from the blood cell samples. Results and caveats for the whole study, not just this receptor: Sequencing depth was assumed to be roughly uniform across donors in the presence/absence analyses, though that assumption may not hold. Immune exposure information for the cohort was limited to CMV serostatus. Most CMV-associated TCR beta chains appeared to be HLA-restricted in a later analysis, and the HLA associations seemed to be driven largely by CMV exposure. Because the 87-base-pair reads could not distinguish some IMGT-functional V segments, including TRBV6-2 and TRBV6-3, those segments were excluded. Broadly in line with IMGT annotations, most TCR beta V segments showed up in productive rearrangements about 87% or about 30% of the time in an earlier analysis of some 590 of the donors. Because counts were too low, about 15 rarely observed V segments, including chromosome 9 orphons, were left out of the earlier analysis of over 550 of the donors. Assigning TCR associations to individual alleles was difficult when HLA alleles, especially DR and DQ, strongly co-occurred. A few of the identified cytomegalovirus-associated TCR beta chains were confirmed in vitro to be specific for cytomegalovirus antigens. Compared with equally common non-associated chains, HLA-associated TCR beta chains in a later analysis were more clonally expanded and had lower generation probabilities. At a false discovery rate of 0.05, a later analysis linked approximately 18,000 TCR beta sequences to specific HLA alleles. The study gave a list of more than 150 TCR beta chains associated with cytomegalovirus. A cluster of highly shared sequence variants was judged likely to represent a technical artifact of the sequencing pipeline. Only TCR beta chains were sequenced in this cohort, and the absence of alpha or paired-chain data limited detectable features. Because HLA typing was unavailable for some donors at each locus, only the typed subset was used in association tests. The classifier was reported to diagnose cytomegalovirus status with high specificity and sensitivity in both the original cohort and the validation cohort. A later analysis reported that several top co-occurrence clusters appeared linked to parvovirus B19, influenza, CMV and Epstein-Barr virus. Most TCR sequences were seen in very few donors, while some public TCRs were found in many individuals. A further reported finding was that TCR beta sequences accurately predicted the HLA-A and HLA-B alleles for most subjects in the first cohort. In a later genetic analysis, a missense DCLRE1C variant was associated with V-gene and J-gene trimming of TCR beta chains, and the association was replicated in an independent cohort. According to a later genetic analysis, donors in an Asian-associated ancestry cluster had fewer N-insertions in productive TCRs than the approximately 650-donor mean. The authors suggested that the approach could potentially be extended to other disease states and immunological phenotypes. Correlated functional status among segregating V segments might be attributable to linkage disequilibrium, but an unknown experimental factor could not be ruled out. In a later analysis, the rate of TCR association differed among HLA loci, with DRB1 alleles having the most associated TCRs and HLA-C alleles having the fewest.

Preparation of the library involved the immunoSEQ multiplex PCR assay. For the multiplex PCR, a mixture combining 60 forward primers for TCR Vbeta segments and 13 reverse primers for TCR Jbeta segments was used. The CDR3 region of rearranged TCR beta genes was amplified from genomic DNA by a multiplex PCR assay. On the Illumina HiSeq System, the amplified TCR beta libraries were sequenced as 87-base-pair reads. Per the authors' processing: A later analysis counted about 80 million unique TCR beta chains across the 640 or so repertoires, and 10 million to 12 million of these chains were shared by at least two donors. Raw reads were error-corrected and collapsed into unique sequences by a nearest-neighbor algorithm in which closely related sequences were merged to remove PCR and sequencing errors. V, D and J gene segments were assigned by aligning CDR3 sequences to IMGT reference sequences. For a sequence to be retained, a match of at least six nucleotides was required to both a V gene segment and a J gene segment. Rearrangements were called productive when the CDR3 lacked stop codons and stayed in frame with V and J; all others were non-productive. Following IMGT convention, CDR3 was defined as the stretch from the second conserved V-encoded cysteine to the conserved J-encoded phenylalanine. The earlier analysis of about 620 of the donors excluded sequences that lacked an unambiguous match to a single V gene segment. In an earlier analysis of several hundred of the donors, a V segment was called functional when productive rearrangements were above 56.7%, and segregating when the standard deviation between donors exceeded 5%. A statistical classification framework was built for diagnosing cytomegalovirus status from the catalog of TCR beta chain sequences. In a later analysis, TCR nucleotide sequences were compared against IMGT/GENE-DB human TR gene sequences so that V and J genes could be assigned. A later analysis assigned CDR3 sequences and most-parsimonious VDJ recombination scenarios with the TCRdist pipeline. In a later analysis, each TCR beta chain was defined by its CDR3 amino acid sequence together with its V-gene family, and reads lacking a unique V-gene family were excluded. As a way to deal with suspected cross-contamination and a sequencing artifact, a later analysis dropped hundreds of nucleotide sequences that were highly shared and had low generation probability. In a later analysis, a clonal expansion index was calculated for each public chain from normalized within-repertoire ranks of inferred template counts. In a later analysis, generation probabilities were computed with a VDJ recombination model fitted to out-of-frame rearrangements, and the resulting probabilities were checked against IGoR. A later analysis scored TCR-TCR, TCR-HLA and TCR-CMV co-occurrence with hypergeometric tests, applying a repertoire-size bias correction to TCR pairs. In a later analysis, false discovery rates were estimated by permuting HLA or CMV assignments 20 times. In a later analysis, co-occurring TCRs were grouped using DBSCAN, and TCRdist sequence similarity was added for clustering within HLA-allele-positive subsets. Repertoires with fewer than 30,000 or more than 120,000 public chains were left out of co-occurrence clustering, as were four to six repertoires with anomalous nucleotide sharing. The table was pulled from immuneACCESS by TCRdb, which kept in-frame rearrangements only. Such tables lose some clones; where checked, under half of the loss comes from unresolved V genes, and the rest has no known cause. D and trimming were read from the DNA, whereas the V and J calls and clone size are those reported in that table. The sample profile shows 150,000 to 200,000 clones; more than 65% of them were found once. Clones ranked in the top ten supply 1.3% of the sample.

Worth noting for this clone: The specificity of this receptor is unknown. Nothing much larger sits one base from this clone, and base qualities are not available.

As encoded in the germline V gene, CDR1 is SGHRS while CDR2 is YFSETQ. The CDR3 runs 16 amino acids, cysteine and phenylalanine included. Only CDR3 DNA is held: 48 bases, read in frame from base 1. V loses 0 bases of germline sequence and J loses 3 bases, and the interval between the two ends is 10 bases. Here the chain combines TRBV5-1 and TRBJ2-6, and the D gene may be TRBD1, 5 bases matching. The specimen was PBMCs. This TCR was sampled from a man aged 25-45 years in good health and CMV-seronegative. The CDR3 here reads CASSLVVGVGANVLTF. The nucleotide sequence reads as follows: TGCGCCAGCAGCTTGGTAGTAGGGGTTGGGGCCAACGTCCTGACTTTC.